The rows below give T cell receptor beta chains drawn from one sample of a study of OX40 agonist ivuxolimab in advanced cancers. Clones were sequenced by immunoSEQ multiplex PCR, and TCRdb holds only the in-frame ones, with some missing. The table has around 86,000 clones, 75% to 90% seen once. The sample consisted of CD4+ or CD8+ T cells sorted from blood, taken in a trial of the OX40 agonist ivuxolimab. The receptors shown here come from an adult with an advanced solid tumor such as melanoma, head and neck, liver or kidney cancer. The CDR3 runs from the conserved cysteine through the conserved F or W. The D gene is left open where the match is weak. Clone size is shown for a subset of rows, as once, few, many or a class of expanded clone.

>12|TRBJ2-3|TRBV2|NA|NA
TGTGCCAGGGCAGCTAGCACAGATACGCAGTATTTT
CARAASTDTQYF
>12|TRBJ1-5|TRBV28|NA|NA
TGTGCCAGCAGTGGGGGTAATCAGCCCCAGCATTTT
CASSGGNQPQHF
>11|TRBJ2-5|TRBV7-6|NA|NA
TGTGCCAGCAGCATAGGCGAGACCCAGTACTTC
CASSIGETQYF
>11|TRBJ2-1|TRBV11-3|NA|NA
TGTGCCAGCAGCCTTAAGGGTGAGCAGTTCTTC
CASSLKGEQFF
>16|TRBJ1-6|TRBV2|NA|NA
TGTGCCAGCAGTTTGGCCGGGGGGGGGAATAATTCACCCCTCCACTTT
CASSLAGGGNNSPLHF
>13|TRBJ2-3|TRBV7-9|NA|NA
TGTGCCAGCAGCTTGGGGGGCACAGATACGCAGTATTTT
CASSLGGTDTQYF
>12|TRBJ1-1|TRBV7-9|NA|NA
TGTGCCAGCAGCTTAACAGGCCCGGAAGCTTTCTTT
CASSLTGPEAFF
>18|TRBJ1-6|TRBV7-2|NA|NA
TGTGCCAGCAGCTTAGCGCGTACGGGTAGCTCCTATAATTCACCCCTCCACTTT
CASSLARTGSSYNSPLHF
>14|TRBJ2-4|TRBV11-2|TRBD1|NA
TGTGCCAGCAGCCCACCCGACAGGGTTGGCATTCAGTACTTC
CASSPPDRVGIQYF
>15|TRBJ2-2|TRBV28|TRBD2|NA
TGTGCCAGCAGTCGGGGAGGGATGGACACCGGGGAGCTGTTTTTT
CASSRGGMDTGELFF
>12|TRBJ1-1|TRBV6-5|NA|NA
TGTGCCAGCAGCCTCAATGGGGCTGAAGCTTTCTTT
CASSLNGAEAFF
>14|TRBJ1-4|TRBV30|TRBD1|NA
TGTGCCTGGAGCGCCGGGACAGGGAATGAAAAACTGTTTTTT
CAWSAGTGNEKLFF
>13|TRBJ2-7|TRBV5-1|NA|NA
TGCGCCAGCAGTACAGGGTTCTCCTACGAGCAGTACTTC
CASSTGFSYEQYF
>14|TRBJ2-1|TRBV28|TRBD2|NA
TGTGCCAGCAGAACTCCCCGGGGGGGGAATGAGCAGTTCTTC
CASRTPRGGNEQFF
>13|TRBJ2-7|TRBV7-2|NA|NA
TGTGCCAGCAGCTTAGGTAGGGATCTCGAGCAGTACTTC
CASSLGRDLEQYF
>14|TRBJ1-6|TRBV6-5|NA|few
TGTGCCAGCAGCATCGACAGGCTCTTCTCACCCCTCCACTTT
CASSIDRLFSPLHF
>12|TRBJ2-1|TRBV11-2|TRBD1|NA
TGTGCCAGCAGCCGCGACAGGGATGAGCAGTTCTTC
CASSRDRDEQFF
>16|TRBJ1-2|TRBV5-1|NA|NA
TGCGCCAGCAGCCCTACTGGACAGCCTTCAGGCTATGGCTACACCTTC
CASSPTGQPSGYGYTF
>15|TRBJ1-6|TRBV9|NA|NA
TGTGCCAGCAGCCCCCGGACTGAGTATAATTCACCCCTCCACTTT
CASSPRTEYNSPLHF
>14|TRBJ2-1|TRBV7-9|NA|NA
TGTGCCAGCAGCTTATGGGGGATTGACAATGAGCAGTTCTTC
CASSLWGIDNEQFF
>14|TRBJ1-3|TRBV9|NA|NA
TGTGCCAGCAGCGGCCAGGGTTCTGGAAACACCATATATTTT
CASSGQGSGNTIYF
>14|TRBJ1-2|TRBV5-8|NA|NA
TGTGCCAGCAGCCCGAGGGGGGTCCTCTATGGCTACACCTTC
CASSPRGVLYGYTF
>14|TRBJ1-1|TRBV15|NA|NA
TGTGCCACCAGCCTAGAGGCGGGGGCAGTGAGGGCTTTCTTT
CATSLEAGAVRAFF
>14|TRBJ1-1|TRBV11-2|NA|once
TGTGCCAGCAGCCTGGAAGAAGGGGGCACTGAAGCTTTCTTT
CASSLEEGGTEAFF
>13|TRBJ1-4|TRBV30|TRBD1|NA
TGTGCCTCGTCGACAGGGGGGCGCGAAAAACTGTTTTTT
CASSTGGREKLFF
>15|TRBJ2-5|TRBV15|NA|once
TGTGCCACCAGTCCCCTTTCAAGGGGCAAAGAGACCCAGTACTTC
CATSPLSRGKETQYF
>13|TRBJ1-4|TRBV6-4|NA|NA
TGTGCCAGCGCCATCGCAACTAATGAAAAACTGTTTTTT
CASAIATNEKLFF
>13|TRBJ2-3|TRBV6-6|NA|NA
TGTGCCAGCAGTTACATCCACACAGATACGCAGTATTTT
CASSYIHTDTQYF
>14|TRBJ2-2|TRBV7-3|NA|once
TGTGCCAGCAGCTTGCTAGGGACCACCGGGGAGCTGTTTTTT
CASSLLGTTGELFF
>15|TRBJ1-5|TRBV18|NA|NA
TGTGCCAGCACCCGGATGGGGGGAATGGATCAGCCCCAGCATTTT
CASTRMGGMDQPQHF
>16|TRBJ1-2|TRBV4-2|TRBD1|NA
TGTGCCAGCAGCGTCGGCTCCGGGACAGGGAATGCTGGCTACACCTTC
CASSVGSGTGNAGYTF
>13|TRBJ2-5|TRBV19|TRBD2|NA
TGTGCCAGTAGCGGGGGGACTCAAGAGACCCAGTACTTC
CASSGGTQETQYF
>11|TRBJ2-3|TRBV2|NA|NA
TGTGCCAGCAGTCGCACAGATACGCAGTATTTT
CASSRTDTQYF
>14|TRBJ1-1|TRBV5-4|NA|NA
TGTGCCAGCAGCTTGGCCGCGTCGGGCACTGAAGCTTTCTTT
CASSLAASGTEAFF
>14|TRBJ2-3|TRBV19|NA|NA
TGTGCCAGTAGTATAGGCGTGGTGGCAGATACGCAGTATTTT
CASSIGVVADTQYF
>15|TRBJ2-2|TRBV7-6|NA|NA
TGTGCCAGCAGCTTGTGGACGGCGAACACCGGGGAGCTGTTTTTT
CASSLWTANTGELFF
>13|TRBJ2-7|TRBV5-6|NA|NA
TGTGCCAGCAGCCGCTGGGAGGCGGGCGAGCAGTACTTC
CASSRWEAGEQYF
>15|TRBJ1-4|TRBV7-9|TRBD1|NA
TGTGCCAGCAGCAGAGAGGGGGCGGGTAATGAAAAACTGTTTTTT
CASSREGAGNEKLFF
>12|TRBJ2-1|TRBV6-5|NA|NA
TGTGCCAGCAGTCCAAGGGGGGCTGAGCAGTTCTTC
CASSPRGAEQFF
>8|TRBJ1-1|TRBV11-3|NA|NA
TGTGCCAGCAGCTCGGGGGGGTTT
CASSSGGF
>14|TRBJ1-1|TRBV6-6|NA|once
TGTGCCAGCAGTTACTCAGGCGGCAAGGATGAAGCTTTCTTT
CASSYSGGKDEAFF
>15|TRBJ1-3|TRBV6-5|NA|NA
TGTGCCAGCAGGCCCAACTTAGGGAGAGGAAACACCATATATTTT
CASRPNLGRGNTIYF
>13|TRBJ1-1|TRBV11-3|NA|NA
TGTGCCAGCAGCTTAGGAGAGTATACTGAAGCTTTCTTT
CASSLGEYTEAFF
>16|TRBJ2-2|TRBV6-5|TRBD1|NA
TGTGCCAGCAGTTTTAGCAGGGGGTTATCCTCCGGGGAGCTGTTTTTT
CASSFSRGLSSGELFF